This record covers a single TCR beta chain. Its antigen is as yet unknown. Authors' processing steps: With immunoSEQ giving junction-only sequences and no quality scores, filtering differed. Sequencing was performed with immunoSEQ multiplex PCR; in TCRdb, only in-frame clones are kept and a portion is missing. V, J and clone size reflect that table, while D and trimming were determined from the DNA. The table lists roughly 2,500,000 clones, 90% to 95% of them singletons, with around 0.37% in the top ten. Naive CD4+ cells were CD45RA-selected; the remaining cells were memory. This entry comes from a study of shared clonotypes between healthy human individuals. Study-level points and caveats: A reduction in generation probabilities was seen for non-shared clonotypes relative to those shared by all four donors. Memory subsets generally showed smaller estimated richness than naive subsets did.

The CDR3 is made up of 16 amino acids. V lost 5 bases to trimming and J lost 4 bases; unmatched junction nucleotides: 5. The germline gives CDR1 SGHAT, CDR2 FQDESV (reference sequence). This sequence joins TRBV11-1 and TRBJ2-1; TRBD2 matches 13 bases. The TCR sequence derives from a young man in good health. Some clones in this sample may be carry-over from other donors' samples. Sequencing was performed on naive CD4+ T cells from PBMCs. Documented subset: CD45RA+ positively selected. The CDR3 coding sequence is TGTGCCAGCAGCCCCAGGACTAGCGGGAGTTACAATGAGCAGTTCTTC. As protein: CASSPRTSGSYNEQFF.